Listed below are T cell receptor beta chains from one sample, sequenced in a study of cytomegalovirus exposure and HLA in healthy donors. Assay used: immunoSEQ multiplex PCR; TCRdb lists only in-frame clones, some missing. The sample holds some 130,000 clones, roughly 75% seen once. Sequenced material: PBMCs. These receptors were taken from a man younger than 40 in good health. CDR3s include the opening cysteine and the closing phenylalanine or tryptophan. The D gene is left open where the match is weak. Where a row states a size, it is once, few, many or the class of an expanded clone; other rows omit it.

DNA: TGTGCCACCAGCAGAGACAGGGGATTGTATCAGCCCCAGCATTTT; CDR3: CATSRDRGLYQPQHF; D: -; J: TRBJ1-5; size: -; V: TRBV15
DNA: TGTGCCAGCTCATACGGGACAGGGGAAGAGCAGCCCCAGCATTTT; CDR3: CASSYGTGEEQPQHF; D: TRBD1; J: TRBJ1-5; size: -; V: TRBV18
DNA: TGTGCCAGCAGTTTTGCAGGAAGTCAGCCCCAGCATTTT; CDR3: CASSFAGSQPQHF; D: -; J: TRBJ1-5; size: -; V: TRBV27
DNA: TGTGCCAGCAGCTTAGTACTAGCGACCTCCTACGAGCAGTACTTC; CDR3: CASSLVLATSYEQYF; D: TRBD2; J: TRBJ2-7; size: -; V: TRBV11-2
DNA: TGTGCCAGCTCACCATACCTTACTAGCGAGAGCACAGATACGCAGTATTTT; CDR3: CASSPYLTSESTDTQYF; D: TRBD2; J: TRBJ2-3; size: -; V: TRBV18
DNA: TGTGCCAGCAGTGGACAGACGGGTAATCAGCCCCAGCATTTT; CDR3: CASSGQTGNQPQHF; D: -; J: TRBJ1-5; size: once; V: TRBV6-1
DNA: TGCAGCGTTGCAGTGGGAACAGGGATTTTTGATGGCTACACCTTC; CDR3: CSVAVGTGIFDGYTF; D: -; J: TRBJ1-2; size: once; V: TRBV29-1
DNA: TGTGCCAGCAGTGAGCAGGGGAACACTGAAGCTTTCTTT; CDR3: CASSEQGNTEAFF; D: -; J: TRBJ1-1; size: once; V: TRBV6-1
DNA: TGTGCCAGCAGCCCGGGAGGGCAGGGTTATTCACCCCTCCACTTT; CDR3: CASSPGGQGYSPLHF; D: -; J: TRBJ1-6; size: -; V: TRBV13
DNA: TGTGCCAGCAGTTTATTGACGGCAGGGGGAATGAACACTGAAGCTTTCTTT; CDR3: CASSLLTAGGMNTEAFF; D: TRBD1; J: TRBJ1-1; size: -; V: TRBV28
DNA: TGTGCCAGCAGCGCCGATTTAGCGGGAGTCTCCTACAATGAGCAGTTCTTC; CDR3: CASSADLAGVSYNEQFF; D: TRBD2; J: TRBJ2-1; size: -; V: TRBV7-9
DNA: TGCGCCAGCAGCCAAGATCCGGGGGAAAGGGAAAAACTGTTTTTT; CDR3: CASSQDPGEREKLFF; D: -; J: TRBJ1-4; size: -; V: TRBV4-1
DNA: TGTGCCAGCAGCTTAGTAGGACAGGCGTCCTATGGCTACACCTTC; CDR3: CASSLVGQASYGYTF; D: TRBD1; J: TRBJ1-2; size: -; V: TRBV13
DNA: TGTGCCAGCAGCTTAGCAGCGGGTACCCTAGAGACCCAGTACTTC; CDR3: CASSLAAGTLETQYF; D: -; J: TRBJ2-5; size: few; V: TRBV11-2
DNA: TGTGCCTGGGGGATACAGGTTAATAGCTACACCTTC; CDR3: CAWGIQVNSYTF; D: -; J: TRBJ1-2; size: -; V: TRBV30